Following are 4 T cell receptor beta chains from one sample sequenced in a study of CD8+ T cells in alopecia areata. Treatment denoted: oral pan-JAK inhibitor, 5-10 mg twice daily. cDNA prepared by RNA extraction and subsequent reverse transcription served as the template for sequencing. Assay used: immunoSEQ multiplex PCR; TCRdb lists only in-frame clones, some missing. Of more than 150,000 clones listed, around 49% are singletons. The input for sequencing was CD8+ T cells sorted from blood, taken at roughly week 53, from a patient treated with tofacitinib. These receptors were obtained from a human donor with alopecia areata.

The chain links TRBV9 to TRBJ2-3; 10 bases are shared with TRBD2. Germline CDR1 reads SGDLS; CDR2 reads YYNGEE. After removal of 0 bases from V and 2 bases from J, the junction contained 6 bases not matched to a gene. This CDR3 comprises 17 residues. CDR3 region: CASSVGVAGGATDTQYF. The CDR3 DNA sequence: TGTGCCAGCAGCGTAGGAGTAGCGGGGGGCGCCACAGATACGCAGTATTTT.

V usage is TRBV4-3 and J usage is TRBJ1-1; 7 bases map to TRBD1. This CDR3 has 15 residues. CDR1 and CDR2 (germline): LGHNA, YSLEER. After removal of 0 bases from V and 3 bases from J, the junction contained 4 bases not matched to a gene. CDR3 region: CASSQDATGYTEAFF. CDR3 in DNA: TGCGCCAGCAGCCAAGATGCGACAGGGTACACTGAAGCTTTCTTT.

The chain couples TRBV9 to TRBJ2-2; 8 bases fit TRBD1. This CDR3 is built from 15 residues. Per germline, CDR1 SGDLS and CDR2 YYNGEE. V was pared by 3 bases and J by 6 bases, with 7 bases of the junction left unmatched. The CDR3: CASSAGTGFAGELFF. DNA for the CDR3: TGTGCCAGCAGCGCCGGGACAGGTTTCGCCGGGGAGCTGTTTTTT.

This chain uses TRBV5-6 with TRBJ2-1; D gene uncertain. Between the trimmed V and J ends, which lost 0 bases and 4 bases, there was a span of 5 bases. CDR3 length: 13 residues. The germline gives CDR1 SGHDT, CDR2 YYEEEE. The DNA of the CDR3 is TGTGCCAGCAGCTTGGAAACGTACAATGAGCAGTTCTTC. Translating gives CASSLETYNEQFF. Drawing the rest from reference TRBV5-6 and TRBJ2-1, the complete variable domain is DAGVTQSPTHLIKTRGQQVTLRCSPKSGHDTVSWYQQALGQGPQFIFQYYEEEERQRGNFPDRFSGHQFPNYSSELNVNALLLGDSALYLCASSLETYNEQFFGPGTRLTVL.